A selection of T cell receptor beta chains follows, all from one sample in a study of control samples from healthy donors and cancer patients. Profiling relied on immunoSEQ multiplex PCR, and the TCRdb table lists in-frame clones only, not all of them. This sample yields 180,000 or so clones, of which roughly 91% are seen a single time; about 1.6% belongs to the top ten. The sample was blood. These receptor sequences come from a woman between 25 and 40 years old in good health. Each CDR3 is given with its conserved first and last residue. The D gene is left open where the match is weak. Size values are once, few and many counts, or a class for expanded clones, and some rows have none.

cdr3_nt cdr3_aa j_call clone_size v_call d_call
TGCGCCAGCAGCGGAGTACTAGCGGGAGGCGACAATGAGCAGTTCTTC CASSGVLAGGDNEQFF TRBJ2-1 . TRBV5-1 TRBD2
TGTGCCAGCAGCTTGGTCAGGAACTATGGCTACACCTTC CASSLVRNYGYTF TRBJ1-2 . TRBV11-1 .
TGTGCCACCAGTGATTGGGGGACTAGCGGGAGTATAGACACCGGGGAGCTGTTTTTT CATSDWGTSGSIDTGELFF TRBJ2-2 once TRBV24-1 TRBD2
TGCGCCAGCAGGGAGGAGGCGAACACTGAAGCTTTCTTT CASREEANTEAFF TRBJ1-1 . TRBV10-1 .
TGTGCCAGCAGCTCCCCTATGAACACTGAAGCTTTCTTT CASSSPMNTEAFF TRBJ1-1 . TRBV3-1/TRBV3-2 .
TGTGCCAGCAGCCTTACAGGGGAGGGGGATCAGCCCCAGCATTTT CASSLTGEGDQPQHF TRBJ1-5 . TRBV6-5 TRBD1
TGTGCCAGCAGTCGACAGGGGCCTTACACCGGGGAGCTGTTTTTT CASSRQGPYTGELFF TRBJ2-2 . TRBV28 TRBD1
TGTGCCAGCAGCTTAGTCGGTAGCGGGGATACGCAGTATTTT CASSLVGSGDTQYF TRBJ2-3 . TRBV7-2 TRBD2
TGTGCCAGCAGTGAACGCGACGGCAACACCGGGGAGCTGTTTTTT CASSERDGNTGELFF TRBJ2-2 . TRBV6-1 .
TGTGCCAGCAGCTTATTGGGCGGGAGCTCCTACGAGCAGTACTTC CASSLLGGSSYEQYF TRBJ2-7 . TRBV7-3 TRBD2
TGTGCCAGCAGTTTAGACAGGGGGATCACAGATACGCAGTATTTT CASSLDRGITDTQYF TRBJ2-3 . TRBV27 TRBD1
TGTGCCAGCAGTAAGGACAGGGGGATGAACACTGAAGCTTTCTTT CASSKDRGMNTEAFF TRBJ1-1 few TRBV6-5 TRBD1
TGTGCCACCAGTGATGACAGGGGGACCTACACCTTC CATSDDRGTYTF TRBJ1-2 few TRBV24-1 TRBD1
TGCGCCAGCAGCCAAGAGGGACTAGCGGGACGCACAGATACGCAGTATTTT CASSQEGLAGRTDTQYF TRBJ2-3 . TRBV4-1 TRBD2
TGTGCCACCAGCAGAGCCGGGGAAATCACAGATACGCAGTATTTT CATSRAGEITDTQYF TRBJ2-3 . TRBV15 .
TGTGCCATCAGTGGGACAGGGGGCTACGAGCAGTACTTC CAISGTGGYEQYF TRBJ2-7 few TRBV10-3 TRBD1
TGTGCCAGCAGACCCGGGACACCGGGAAACACCATATATTTT CASRPGTPGNTIYF TRBJ1-3 . TRBV2 .
TGTGCCAGCAGTTTTCAGGGGCGGCAGCCCCAGCATTTT CASSFQGRQPQHF TRBJ1-5 . TRBV28 .
TGTGCCAGCAGTTTAAGGCGGGGGGCGGGAGGCTCTGAAGCTTTCTTT CASSLRRGAGGSEAFF TRBJ1-1 . TRBV28 .
TGTGCCAGCAGCTTAGGGCAAAGCACTGAAGCTTTCTTT CASSLGQSTEAFF TRBJ1-1 . TRBV7-8 .
TGTGCCAGCAAACTCCCGGGGGGCGGTGAAGCTTTCTTT CASKLPGGGEAFF TRBJ1-1 . TRBV6-5 .
TGTGCCAGTAGTCCAGACAGGGGACGGCGTCAGCCCCAGCATTTT CASSPDRGRRQPQHF TRBJ1-5 once TRBV19 TRBD1
TGTGCCACCAGGGCAGGGACCTACAATGAGCAGTTCTTC CATRAGTYNEQFF TRBJ2-1 . TRBV24-1 .
TGTGCCAGCAGCTTGGGGCCGAACACTGAAGCTTTCTTT CASSLGPNTEAFF TRBJ1-1 . TRBV5-4 .
TGTGCCAGCCCGACTAGCGGGAGGGCCTACGAGCAGTACTTC CASPTSGRAYEQYF TRBJ2-7 . TRBV28 TRBD2
TGTGCCAGCAGTTTACCCCGGGAGATTAATGAAAAACTGTTTTTT CASSLPREINEKLFF TRBJ1-4 . TRBV28 .
TGTGCCAGCAGTAGCGGGAGGATAGCTGAGCAGTTCTTC CASSSGRIAEQFF TRBJ2-1 . TRBV6-5 TRBD2
TGTGCCAGCAGCCAAGGTGGGACAGGGGGTTCACCCCTCCACTTT CASSQGGTGGSPLHF TRBJ1-6 . TRBV3-1/TRBV3-2 TRBD1
TGTGCCAGCAGTTCCCCAACAGTCGGCTATGGCTACACCTTC CASSSPTVGYGYTF TRBJ1-2 . TRBV6-2/TRBV6-3 .
TGTGCCAGCAGCCCGGGACGGCCGCATTCACCCCTCCACTTT CASSPGRPHSPLHF TRBJ1-6 . TRBV5-6 .
TGCGCCAGCAGCTACCGCGACCGTAATGAAAAACTGTTTTTT CASSYRDRNEKLFF TRBJ1-4 once TRBV5-1 .
TGTGCCAGCAGCTTAGGGGGCGTCACTGAAGCTTTCTTT CASSLGGVTEAFF TRBJ1-1 once TRBV11-3 .
TGTGCCAGCAGCTCGACGACAGGGGCGGAGCTGTTTTTT CASSSTTGAELFF TRBJ2-2 . TRBV7-3 TRBD1
TGTGCCAGCAGTGACGGACTAGCGGGAGGGGGTGAGCAGTTCTTC CASSDGLAGGGEQFF TRBJ2-1 . TRBV6-4 TRBD2
TGTGCCAGCAGTTCGACAGTTCCAAATTCACCCCTCCACTTT CASSSTVPNSPLHF TRBJ1-6 . TRBV28 .
TGTGCCAGCAGTGCCGTGACAGTCCCCCAGGAGACCCAGTACTTC CASSAVTVPQETQYF TRBJ2-5 once TRBV2 .
TGCGCCAGCGGGGGACTAGCAAAGGATGAGCAGTTCTTC CASGGLAKDEQFF TRBJ2-1 . TRBV5-1 TRBD2
TGCAGCGCCAGGGCGAACACTGAAGCTTTCTTT CSARANTEAFF TRBJ1-1 . TRBV29-1 .
TGTGCTAGCAGCTTCCGACTAGGATCGCTAGAGCAGTTCTTC CASSFRLGSLEQFF TRBJ2-1 . TRBV7-7 .
TGCGCCAGCAGCCAGGGGACTAGCGGGAGGAAGGGGGATGAGCAGTTCTTC CASSQGTSGRKGDEQFF TRBJ2-1 . TRBV4-1 TRBD2
TGTGCCAGCAGCCCGAGACAGGGGGGAACTGAAGCTTTCTTT CASSPRQGGTEAFF TRBJ1-1 . TRBV11-3 TRBD1
TGTGCCAGCAGCTTAGATCGGGGCTCTGGGGCCAACGTCCTGACTTTC CASSLDRGSGANVLTF TRBJ2-6 . TRBV11-2 .
TGTGCCAGCAACCAGGGGGGGGCTGAAGCTTTCTTT CASNQGGAEAFF TRBJ1-1 . TRBV11-3 TRBD1
TGTGCCAGCACCACACTGACAGGGGGGGGCAATTCACCCCTCCACTTT CASTTLTGGGNSPLHF TRBJ1-6 . TRBV27 TRBD1
TGTGCCAGCAGTTTATTGTCTAGCGGAGAGACCCAGTACTTC CASSLLSSGETQYF TRBJ2-5 . TRBV27 TRBD2
TGTGCCAGCAGCTTAGGGGCAGAGCGGAACTTC CASSLGAERNF TRBJ2-7 . TRBV11-2 .
TGTGCTAGTGGTTGGAGACTAGCGGGGGGAAATGAGCAGTTCTTC CASGWRLAGGNEQFF TRBJ2-1 . TRBV12-5 TRBD2
TGTGCCAGCAGTGGGGACAGGGGGAATGAAAAACTGTTTTTT CASSGDRGNEKLFF TRBJ1-4 . TRBV2 TRBD1
TGTGCCTGGAGTGCGGGCCCTAACTATGGCTACACCTTC CAWSAGPNYGYTF TRBJ1-2 . TRBV30 .
TGTGCCAGCAGTTTAGGGGGGGCGGGCAATCAGCCCCAGCATTTT CASSLGGAGNQPQHF TRBJ1-5 . TRBV27 .
TGTGCCAGCGGGCGGGCAGAGTACAATGAGCAGTTCTTC CASGRAEYNEQFF TRBJ2-1 . TRBV2 .
TGTGCCAGCAGCACCTTACTAGCGGGAGGGTCCTACAATGAGCAGTTCTTC CASSTLLAGGSYNEQFF TRBJ2-1 . TRBV7-3 TRBD2
TGTGCCAGCAGTGAAGCAGGGTTCCCCTACGAGCAGTACTTC CASSEAGFPYEQYF TRBJ2-7 . TRBV2 .
TGTGCCAGCAGCCAAAGTCAGGGGCGGACTGAAGCTTTCTTT CASSQSQGRTEAFF TRBJ1-1 . TRBV14 .